The present entry profiles one T cell receptor beta chain with its context. This clonotype was seen at least ten times. It has no known antigen specificity. No base quality information exists; no much larger clone differs at one position. The sequencer was an Illumina HiSeq 2500. TCR beta libraries were prepared by quantitative 5'-RACE with molecular barcodes. As for how the authors treated the data: A new computational method, built on a probabilistic model of VDJ rearrangement, was used to identify disease-linked TCR variants. TCRdb cleaned the public reads at Q25 with fastp, built clones with MiXCR and kept in-frame beta chains. Rows with a matching CDR3 protein are joined into one entry that keeps the most common DNA and genes. TCRdb's processing, not the study's, gives the V and J calls here. The sample contains roughly 700,000 distinct CDR3 sequences, around 20% of them found a single time. The ten most abundant clones make up 19% of the sample.

This record belongs to a study of CD8 T cells in ankylosing spondylitis (dated by TCRdb to 2017 to 2019). Concerning the study at large: T cell receptor beta repertoires were profiled in healthy donors and ankylosing spondylitis patients so that disease-linked TCR variants could be found. The full study cohort was made up of about 24 ankylosing spondylitis patients and about a hundred healthy donors. Peripheral blood was sampled, and synovial fluid was also collected from ankylosing spondylitis patients. Broad study findings and their caveats: Some motif variants had previously been reported in the synovial fluid and blood of reactive arthritis patients, which suggests shared mechanisms of disease initiation. The disease-linked clones were reported as significantly enriched in matched synovial fluid samples from ankylosing spondylitis patients. In peripheral blood, the disease-linked clones were found at relatively low frequencies and had a CD8+ phenotype. A TCR beta motif of several highly homologous amino acid variants appeared characteristic of blood from ankylosing spondylitis patients.

The sample taken for sequencing was blood, either unsorted or a sorted T cell fraction (not recorded which). The receptor comes from a male donor with ankylosing spondylitis.

CDR3 region: CASSLRQETQYF. The DNA sequence follows: TGTGCCAGCAGCTTACGACAGGAGACCCAGTACTTC. The V and J genes are TRBV7-9 and TRBJ2-5; TRBD1 is perhaps the D gene, given 5 matching bases. There are 12 amino acids in the CDR3, from cysteine to phenylalanine inclusive. Solely the CDR3 DNA is kept, with 36 bases framed from the first base. Based on the germline V gene (reference sequence), the CDR1 and CDR2 sequences are SEHNR and FQNEAQ. Trimming at the junction amounts to 2 bases on V and 5 bases on J, and the germline ends lie 6 bases apart.